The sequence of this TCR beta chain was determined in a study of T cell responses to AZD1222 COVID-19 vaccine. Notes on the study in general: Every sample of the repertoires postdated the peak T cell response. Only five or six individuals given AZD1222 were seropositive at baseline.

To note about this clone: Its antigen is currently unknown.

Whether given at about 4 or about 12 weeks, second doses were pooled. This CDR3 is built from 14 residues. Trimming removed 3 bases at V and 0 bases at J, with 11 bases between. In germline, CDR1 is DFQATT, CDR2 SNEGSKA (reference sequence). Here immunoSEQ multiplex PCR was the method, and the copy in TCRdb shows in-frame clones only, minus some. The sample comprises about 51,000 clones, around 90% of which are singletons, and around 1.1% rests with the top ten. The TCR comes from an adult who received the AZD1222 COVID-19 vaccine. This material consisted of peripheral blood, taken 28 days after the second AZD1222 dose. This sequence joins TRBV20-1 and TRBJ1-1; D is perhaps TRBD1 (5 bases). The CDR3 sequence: CSASAGHMNTEAFF. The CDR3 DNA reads TGCAGTGCTAGTGCGGGGCACATGAACACTGAAGCTTTCTTT.